A single sample is the source of the 31 T cell receptor beta chains below, sequenced in a study of T cell changes during pregnancy in multiple sclerosis. Repertoires were generated with immunoSEQ multiplex PCR, while TCRdb's copy carries only in-frame clones and drops some. The sample consists of approximately 40,000 clones, 75% to 90% of them appearing once. The sample consisted of peripheral blood, taken in the first trimester of pregnancy. The receptor set was obtained from a female donor in good health, enrolled as a control in a pregnancy study.

Here the CDR3 DNA reads TGTGCCAGCAGCTTAGAGGGGGGGACAGGAGCCGAGACCCAGTACTTC. Translation gives CASSLEGGTGAETQYF. This chain joins TRBV11-2 and TRBJ2-5; a possible D gene is TRBD1 (8 bases). The germline V gene has CDR1 SGHAT and CDR2 FQNNGV. Trimming took 0 bases from V and 5 from J, leaving 16 bases between them. The CDR3 is 16 amino acids.

The V and J genes are TRBV4-1 and TRBJ1-2, with D unresolved. V lost 2 bases, J lost 1 base, and 11 bases lay in between. Germline assignment: CDR1 MGHRA and CDR2 YSYEKL. This CDR3 is built from 15 residues. Here the CDR3 DNA reads TGCGCCAGCAGCCAAAACCCACTGGTTAACTATGGCTACACCTTC. Translated, it gives CASSQNPLVNYGYTF.

The sample holds a few counts of this clone. The gene calls are TRBV15 and TRBJ1-4, with a weak D call TRBD1 (5 bases). Per germline, CDR1 LNHNV and CDR2 YYDKDF (reference sequence). V lost 0 bases and J 8 bases, leaving 13 bases between the germline ends. There are 15 residues in the CDR3. The CDR3 loop is CATSRDRAGNEKLFF. Written as DNA, the CDR3 is TGTGCCACCAGCAGAGATCGCGCAGGGAACGAAAAACTGTTTTTT.

In its sample, this clone ranks as medium-sized. The chain links TRBV6-1 to TRBJ1-1; 9 bases map to TRBD1. The CDR3 runs to 15 residues. The V and J ends lost 0 bases and 5 bases, in that order; junction bases with no gene match: 4. CDR1 and CDR2 (germline): MNHNS, SASEGT. CDR3 bases: TGTGCCAGCAGTGAAGCCCCGACAGGGGGAACTGAAGCTTTCTTT. It yields the protein CASSEAPTGGTEAFF.

The rearrangement uses TRBV2 and TRBJ1-1, with D hard to call. V was pared by 4 bases and J by 4 bases, with 13 bases between. This CDR3 region has 14 residues. Germline-derived CDR1 and CDR2 are SNHLY and FYNNEI. The CDR3 bases are TGTGCCAGCAGTGGGGGTCTGGGGAGCACTGAAGCTTTCTTT. As protein: CASSGGLGSTEAFF.

This clone has just a few counts. The chain combines TRBV6-1 with TRBJ2-2; 9 bases are shared with TRBD2. The CDR3 is made up of 14 amino acids. Germline loops: CDR1 MNHNS, CDR2 SASEGT. Trimming took 7 bases from V and 3 from J; bases not matched to a gene: 3. CDR3 region: CASTRTSDTGELFF. The DNA of the CDR3 is TGTGCCAGCACGAGGACTAGCGACACCGGGGAGCTGTTTTTT.

The V and J genes are TRBV28 and TRBJ2-5; TRBD2 aligns across 7 bases. The V segment lost 8 bases and the J segment 10 bases; nucleotides outside the gene matches: 19. This CDR3 has 15 amino acids. Germline CDR1 reads MDHEN; CDR2 reads SYDVKM. The CDR3 DNA follows: TGTGCCAGCGGCAAGAGGGTAGACCGGGGCGGGGGCCAGTACTTC. Protein: CASGKRVDRGGGQYF.

The chain links TRBV11-2 to TRBJ1-2; TRBD1 might be the D (6 bases). Germline lookup yields CDR1 SGHAT and CDR2 FQNNGV. CDR3 size: 17 residues. Trimming cost V 0 bases and J 2 bases, with 16 bases left between them. The CDR3 loop reads CASSLDQGPQLNYGYTF. The CDR3 DNA sequence: TGTGCCAGCAGCTTAGATCAGGGGCCGCAATTAAACTATGGCTACACCTTC. Full variable domain (missing parts from reference TRBV11-2 and TRBJ1-2): EAGVAQSPRYKIIEKRQSVAFWCNPISGHATLYWYQQILGQGPKLLIQFQNNGVVDDSQLPKDRFSAERLKGVDSTLKIQPAKLEDSAVYLCASSLDQGPQLNYGYTFGSGTRLTVV.

The chain carries TRBV5-1 and TRBJ1-2; D not resolved. CDR3 length: 14 amino acids. The V end lost 1 base, the J end lost 3 bases, and 10 bases lay between the germline ends. CDR1 is SGHRS, CDR2 YFSETQ, per germline. The CDR3 region is CASSLSWQYYGYTF. DNA of the CDR3: TGCGCCAGCAGCTTGTCGTGGCAGTACTATGGCTACACCTTC.

This chain joins TRBV7-3 and TRBJ2-5; perhaps TRBD1 as D (6 bases). Looked up from germline, CDR1 is SGHTA and CDR2 is FQGTGA. The CDR3 runs 15 residues. The V end was cut by 0 bases, the J end by 1 base, with 9 bases between. The CDR3 loop is CASSLTGGPQETQYF. The DNA for the CDR3 is TGTGCCAGCAGCTTAACAGGGGGACCCCAAGAGACCCAGTACTTC.

The chain has TRBV6-5 and TRBJ2-6; D uncertain. V shed 2 bases and J shed 0 bases, with 5 bases lying between them. The germline CDR1 and CDR2 sequences are MNHEY and SVGAGI. This CDR3 spans 15 amino acids. The CDR3 coding sequence is TGTGCCAGCAGTTACGAGAACTCTGGGGCCAACGTCCTGACTTTC. Amino acid sequence: CASSYENSGANVLTF.

The chain is built from TRBV6-5 and TRBJ2-7, with 7 bases lining up with TRBD2. CDR1 is MNHEY and CDR2 is SVGAGI in the germline V gene. The CDR3 runs to 15 residues. The V and J ends lost 0 bases and 2 bases, in that order; junction bases with no gene match: 4. The CDR3 DNA sequence: TGTGCCAGCAGTTACTCGTCGGGAGGTACCTACGAGCAGTACTTC. Its protein is CASSYSSGGTYEQYF.

This clone showed up just once. The chain couples TRBV27 to TRBJ1-2, with 7 positions matching TRBD1. CDR3 length equals 13 residues. The germline V gene has CDR1 MNHEY and CDR2 SMNVEV (reference sequence). With V trimmed by 6 bases and J by 6 bases, 7 bases remained unmatched. The DNA for the CDR3 is TGTGCCAGCAGGCGGACAGGCCTAAATGGCTACACCTTC. Protein sequence: CASRRTGLNGYTF.

The chain employs TRBV18 and TRBJ1-5; the D gene is possibly TRBD1 (5 bases). The CDR3 has 15 amino acids. From germline, CDR1 is KGHSH and CDR2 LQKENI. Trimming took 6 bases from V and 0 from J, leaving 12 bases between them. The chain's CDR3 is CASSPTENSNQPQHF. The DNA of the CDR3 is TGTGCCAGCTCGCCGACAGAAAATAGCAATCAGCCCCAGCATTTT.

J is TRBJ1-1 and V is TRBV4-2, with 7 bases aligning to TRBD1. V lost 2 bases and J lost 1; bases outside the gene matches: 4. The CDR3 has 15 amino acids. Per germline, CDR1 LGHNA and CDR2 YNFKEQ. Written as DNA, the CDR3 is TGTGCCAGCAGCCAAAGGACAGGACAGAACACTGAAGCTTTCTTT. This sequence encodes CASSQRTGQNTEAFF.

The chain links TRBV6-6 to TRBJ1-5; 9 positions match TRBD1. CDR1 and CDR2 (germline): MNHNY, SVGAGI (reference sequence). V shed 6 bases and J 6 bases; nucleotides not matched to a gene: 12. The CDR3 sequence is 16 residues long. As DNA, the CDR3 is TGTGCCAGCAGCCAACACGGACAGGGGACCCTTCAGCCCCAGCATTTT. This gives the protein CASSQHGQGTLQPQHF.

The chain carries TRBV7-9 and TRBJ2-1; 7 bases agree with TRBD2. There are 19 residues in the CDR3. V gave up 6 bases and J gave up 0 bases; unmatched junction bases: 17. Germline-derived CDR1 and CDR2 are SEHNR and FQNEAQ (reference sequence). CDR3 sequence: CASSQAVAGSSSSYNEQFF. The CDR3 coding sequence is TGTGCCAGCAGTCAAGCGGTAGCGGGCAGCTCGAGCTCCTACAATGAGCAGTTCTTC. Using reference TRBV7-9 and TRBJ2-1 for the parts outside the CDR3, the full variable domain is DTGVSQNPRHKITKRGQNVTFRCDPISEHNRLYWYRQTLGQGPEFLTYFQNEAQLEKSRLLSDRFSAERPKGSFSTLEIQRTEQGDSAMYLCASSQAVAGSSSSYNEQFFGPGTRLTVL.

J is TRBJ2-5 and V is TRBV4-1, with a weak D call TRBD1 (6 bases). Germline CDR1 reads MGHRA; CDR2 reads YSYEKL. This CDR3 comprises 17 residues. V was cut by 4 bases and J by 3 bases, with 21 bases left in between. The CDR3 is CASSPLAPGHSKETQYF. CDR3 in DNA: TGCGCCAGCAGCCCTTTAGCACCGGGACACTCGAAAGAGACCCAGTACTTC.

J is TRBJ2-7 and V is TRBV18; no clear D gene. The ends were cut back, 3 bases at V and 4 bases at J, with 7 bases in the middle. The CDR3 has 12 amino acids. Germline V gene data show CDR1 as KGHSH and CDR2 as LQKENI. In DNA, the CDR3 is TGTGCCAGCTCACCGGGCAGGTACGAGCAGTACTTC. It specifies CASSPGRYEQYF.

The V and J genes are TRBV2 and TRBJ2-1; D possibly corresponds to TRBD2 (5 bases). Trimming took 6 bases from V and 5 from J, leaving 11 bases between them. The germline V gene has CDR1 SNHLY and CDR2 FYNNEI. The CDR3 consists of 13 residues. The CDR3 region has the DNA TGTGCCAGCAGAGTTTCTAGCCACAATGAGCAGTTCTTC. As protein: CASRVSSHNEQFF.

The CDR3 is CASSQVTGGEEQFF. Here the CDR3 DNA reads TGCGCCAGCAGCCAAGTAACCGGGGGAGAGGAGCAGTTCTTC. The chain carries TRBV4-3 and TRBJ2-1, with D perhaps matching TRBD2 (6 bases). Trimming cost V 1 base and J 10 bases, with 14 bases left between them. CDR3 length equals 14 residues. Germline CDR1 reads LGHNA; CDR2 reads YSLEER.

This clone was observed once. The rearrangement uses TRBV11-2 and TRBJ2-3; 7 bases map to TRBD1. The CDR3 is made up of 14 amino acids. V trimming: 5 bases; J trimming: 4 bases; junction bases outside the gene matches: 6. Per the germline V gene, CDR1 is SGHAT and CDR2 is FQNNGV. The CDR3 loop is CASSTKTGPDTQYF. The CDR3 DNA is TGTGCCAGCAGCACCAAGACAGGGCCAGATACGCAGTATTTT.

The rearrangement joins TRBV19 to TRBJ1-6; 8 bases match TRBD1. Germline trimming cut 8 bases from V and 8 bases from J; bases unmatched to any gene: 11. The V gene's germline CDR1 is LNHDA and CDR2 SQIVND (reference sequence). The CDR3 covers 15 residues. The CDR3 DNA follows: TGTGCCAGTGCAACAGGGGGGTCGTTTTATTCACCCCTCCACTTT. It yields the protein CASATGGSFYSPLHF.

The CDR3 DNA reads TGTGCCAGCAGTTGGACTAGCGGGGGGGCAGATACGCAGTATTTT. As protein: CASSWTSGGADTQYF. The chain links TRBV7-2 to TRBJ2-3; 15 nucleotides agree with TRBD2. The CDR3 length is 15 residues. Germline V gene sequence: CDR1 SGHTA, CDR2 FQGNSA. V shed 6 bases and J 4 bases; nucleotides not matched to a gene: 2. Variable domain in full (rest from reference TRBV7-2 and TRBJ2-3): GAGVSQSPSNKVTEKGKDVELRCDPISGHTALYWYRQSLGQGLEFLIYFQGNSAPDKSGLPSDRFSAERTGGSVSTLTIQRTQQEDSAVYLCASSWTSGGADTQYFGPGTRLTVL.

This chain joins TRBV9 and TRBJ2-3, with D tentatively TRBD2 (7 bases). Germline V gives CDR1 SGDLS, CDR2 YYNGEE. The V end lost 0 bases, the J end lost 0 bases, and 11 bases lay between the germline ends. This CDR3 is built from 16 residues. The CDR3 DNA follows: TGTGCCAGCAGCGTAGGGGCGGGGGCTAGCACAGATACGCAGTATTTT. This gives the protein CASSVGAGASTDTQYF.

V and J are TRBV4-2 and TRBJ2-5; 10 bases map to TRBD2. The CDR3 is made up of 18 amino acids. CDR1 LGHNA and CDR2 YNFKEQ come from the germline V gene. V was clipped by 0 bases and J by 5 bases; unmatched bases: 12. The CDR3 region has the DNA TGTGCCAGCAGCCAAGATCGGCTAGCGGGGGATCAAGGGGAGACCCAGTACTTC. Protein: CASSQDRLAGDQGETQYF.

J is TRBJ2-7 and V is TRBV7-9, with TRBD2 identical over 11 bases. CDR3 length equals 15 residues. Germline values: CDR1 SEHNR, CDR2 FQNEAQ (reference sequence). V gave up 5 bases and J gave up 0 bases; unmatched junction bases: 3. Written as DNA, the CDR3 is TGTGCCAGCAGCGGGACTAGCGGAAACTCCTACGAGCAGTACTTC. The encoded protein is CASSGTSGNSYEQYF.

This clone was observed a single time. The chain couples TRBV5-1 to TRBJ2-2; 16 nucleotides line up with TRBD2. The germline V gene encodes CDR1 SGHRS and CDR2 YFSETQ. CDR3 size: 19 residues. The V gene end was trimmed by 4 bases and the J gene end by 0 bases; junction bases not matched to a gene: 6. In DNA, the CDR3 is TGCGCCAGCAGCACTCCGGGACTAGCGGGAGGGCCGAACACCGGGGAGCTGTTTTTT. Its translation: CASSTPGLAGGPNTGELFF.

The chain uses TRBV18 and TRBJ1-5; a possible D gene is TRBD1 (5 bases). The germline V and J ends were trimmed by 6 bases and 4 bases, with 10 bases remaining between them. This CDR3 has 13 residues. Germline lookup yields CDR1 KGHSH and CDR2 LQKENI. The CDR3 spells CASSGTQNQPQHF. CDR3 DNA: TGTGCCAGCTCCGGGACTCAGAATCAGCCCCAGCATTTT. The whole variable domain, remainder taken from reference TRBV18 and TRBJ1-5, is NAGVMQNPRHLVRRRGQEARLRCSPMKGHSHVYWYRQLPEEGLKFMVYLQKENIIDESGMPKERFSAEFPKEGPSILRIQQVVRGDSAAYFCASSGTQNQPQHFGDGTRLSIL.

The chain combines TRBV2 with TRBJ1-2, with D hard to call. The CDR3 is 15 residues long. Germline assignment: CDR1 SNHLY and CDR2 FYNNEI. Trimming took 5 bases from V and 6 from J, leaving 19 bases between them. The CDR3 spells CASSSDPGTGDGYTF. CDR3 nucleotides: TGTGCCAGCAGTTCTGACCCGGGTACGGGAGATGGCTACACCTTC.

This sequence joins TRBV5-6 and TRBJ2-3; TRBD1 matches 7 bases. The V and J ends lost 0 bases and 4 bases, in that order; junction bases with no gene match: 5. Looked up from germline, CDR1 is SGHDT and CDR2 is YYEEEE. The CDR3 has 15 amino acids. The CDR3 DNA reads TGTGCCAGCAGCTTGGCAAGGGGGCGAGCAGATACGCAGTATTTT. Residues: CASSLARGRADTQYF.